The present TCR beta chain was sequenced within a study of beta chain features in type 1 diabetes. Every isolated RNA sample was fully reverse transcribed, so sequencing captured expressed TCRB transcripts. Clones were sequenced by immunoSEQ multiplex PCR, and TCRdb holds only the in-frame ones, with some missing. The sample carries roughly 150,000 clones, roughly 9% recorded once. A note on this clone: Its antigen is not identified.

Study conclusions and caveats: Moderately but significantly shorter TCRB CDR3s were found in Type 1 diabetes patients in all four CD4+ subsets.

Germline CDR1 SGHRS, CDR2 YFSETQ. There are 18 residues in the CDR3. V was pared by 0 bases and J by 0 bases, with 6 bases of the junction left unmatched. V is TRBV5-1 and J is TRBJ2-1, with 10 bases matching TRBD2. The specimen was central memory CD4+ T cells from blood. This receptor was taken from a woman under 40 with type 1 diabetes. CDR3 protein: CASSLATASGSSYNEQFF. In nucleotides, the CDR3 is TGCGCCAGCAGCTTGGCCACGGCTAGCGGGAGCTCCTACAATGAGCAGTTCTTC.